A selection of T cell receptor beta chains follows, all from one sample in a study of T cells in severe cutaneous drug reactions. TCRdb re-called the multiplex PCR reads, yielding one record per CDR3 amino acid sequence without DNA. The specimen's table records about 10,000 distinct CDR3 sequences. Input material: cells from a skin blister. The receptors shown here come from a human donor with Stevens-Johnson syndrome, a severe cutaneous drug reaction. Each CDR3 is given with its conserved first and last residue. Clone size is shown for a subset of rows, as once, few, many or a class of expanded clone.

j_call	clone_size	v_call	cdr3_aa
TRBJ2-3	-	TRBV20-1	CSARDGMGRDTQYF
TRBJ1-2	medium-sized	TRBV20-1	CSAGFAGAQGYTF
TRBJ2-3	-	TRBV29-1	CSVEARDLRTQYF
TRBJ2-3	-	TRBV20-1	CSARVVAGGVFADTQYF
TRBJ2-1	-	TRBV20-1	CSARVAGAREQFF
TRBJ2-5	-	TRBV20-1	CSANREAQETQYF
TRBJ2-7	-	TRBV20-1	CSATSGRTIYEQYF
TRBJ1-5	-	TRBV20-1	CSARRTGNQPQHF
TRBJ2-7	-	TRBV29-1	CSVWTSGGYEQYF
TRBJ1-1	large	TRBV29-1	CSVVTTYTEAFF
TRBJ2-7	-	TRBV20-1	CSAGSGRGYEQYF
TRBJ2-7	-	TRBV20-1	CSVPGLTTTEQYF
TRBJ2-2	-	TRBV29-1	CSGLAGENTGELFF
TRBJ2-3	-	TRBV20-1	CSARDTYRQGVTDTQYF
TRBJ2-7	-	TRBV20-1	CSASVGYEQYF
TRBJ1-1	-	TRBV29-1	CRALMNTEAFF
TRBJ2-3	-	TRBV29-1	CRVSLAGSFTQYF
TRBJ2-3	-	TRBV29-1	CSADRDQARDTQYF
TRBJ1-5	large	TRBV28	CASSLLHNQPQHF
TRBJ2-5	-	TRBV29-1	CSVEDRETGFLGETQYF
TRBJ2-2	-	TRBV4-2	CASSQVPPNTGELFF
TRBJ1-3	medium-sized	TRBV27	CASSLSGYSGNTIYF
TRBJ2-5	-	TRBV20-1	CSAAPPEFQETQYF
TRBJ1-2	-	TRBV2	CASSGGNNYGYTF
TRBJ2-7	-	TRBV12-3/TRBV12-4	CASRLTTSGTYEQYF
TRBJ2-1	-	TRBV20-1	CSASRSLGYNEQFF
TRBJ2-1	medium-sized	TRBV20-1	CSALTGTSGYNEQFF
TRBJ2-7	-	TRBV20-1	CSARWGGGNSYEQYF
TRBJ2-1	-	TRBV29-1	CSAHYSGSSYNEQFF
TRBJ1-1	medium-sized	TRBV29-1	CSVQQVTMNTEAFF
TRBJ1-1	medium-sized	TRBV20-1	CSARKGGMNTEAFF
TRBJ2-3	medium-sized	TRBV20-1	CSALIYGTQYF
TRBJ1-1	-	TRBV19	CASSSPKRLTGNTEAFF
TRBJ1-3	-	TRBV12-3/TRBV12-4	CASTIPGAPGNTIYF
TRBJ2-7	-	TRBV29-1	CSVEVRLAGAYEQYF
TRBJ1-2	-	TRBV29-1	CSVDSFNGYTF
TRBJ1-5	-	TRBV29-1	CSARDSLNQPQHF
TRBJ1-1	-	TRBV29-1	CSVGLFTEAFF
TRBJ1-1	-	TRBV29-1	CSVKGQGGGNTEAFF
TRBJ2-4	-	TRBV20-1	CSASSLADYTKNIQYF
TRBJ2-7	-	TRBV20-1	CSAKAGGYEQYF
TRBJ2-3	-	TRBV27	CASSGIGGGGTDTQYF
TRBJ1-1	-	TRBV29-1	CSVGGQQVKNTEAFF
TRBJ2-5	-	TRBV29-1	CSVAGPEGVLVETQYF
TRBJ2-7	-	TRBV29-1	CSVESSYEQYF
TRBJ2-1	-	TRBV20-1	CSASPPRLAGSPSYNEQFF
TRBJ2-1	-	TRBV20-1	CSARLAGEGDEQFF
TRBJ2-2	medium-sized	TRBV28	CASRDGTGELFF
TRBJ1-3	-	TRBV29-1	CSVSGGSGNTIYF
TRBJ1-6	-	TRBV20-1	CSARETGQIYNSPLHF
TRBJ2-7	-	TRBV29-1	CSVEGTGATYEQYF
TRBJ2-7	-	TRBV29-1	CSVEGIQDSPSYEQYF
TRBJ1-1	-	TRBV29-1	CSVDKAGLDAFF
TRBJ2-1	-	TRBV29-1	CSVTSGRDYNEQFF
TRBJ2-1	-	TRBV29-1	CSVGSGVDNEQFF
TRBJ2-1	medium-sized	TRBV20-1	CSARDLASGEAYNEQFF
TRBJ1-1	-	TRBV29-1	CSVRDREGTEAFF